This entry concerns a single T cell receptor beta chain. Some clones are missing from TCRdb's copy, which holds only in-frame ones; the method was immunoSEQ multiplex PCR. The profile shows 25,000 to 35,000 clones, 75% to 85% of them singletons. The data are from a study of sequential checkpoint blockade in melanoma. As for the study in general: Randomization was 1:1 between first-line nivolumab→ipilimumab and ipilimumab→nivolumab. Each arm's sequence ended with maintenance nivolumab.

The length of the CDR3 is 13 residues. Looked up from germline, CDR1 is MNHNY and CDR2 is SVGAGI (reference sequence). Trimming removed 2 bases at V and 3 bases at J, with 7 bases between. Treatment described: randomized to nivolumab then ipilimumab (arm A) or the reverse (arm B). Sorted cells were live CD3+CD8+, lacking CD19 and CD56, from PBMCs. The origin of this receptor is a human donor with melanoma. This chain uses TRBV6-6 with TRBJ1-1; D unclear. The specimen was CD8+ T cells sorted from blood (inferred from file names), collected from a patient given nivolumab and ipilimumab in sequence. CDR3 amino acids: CASSYGADTEAFF. CDR3 nucleotides: TGTGCCAGCAGTTACGGAGCTGACACTGAAGCTTTCTTT.